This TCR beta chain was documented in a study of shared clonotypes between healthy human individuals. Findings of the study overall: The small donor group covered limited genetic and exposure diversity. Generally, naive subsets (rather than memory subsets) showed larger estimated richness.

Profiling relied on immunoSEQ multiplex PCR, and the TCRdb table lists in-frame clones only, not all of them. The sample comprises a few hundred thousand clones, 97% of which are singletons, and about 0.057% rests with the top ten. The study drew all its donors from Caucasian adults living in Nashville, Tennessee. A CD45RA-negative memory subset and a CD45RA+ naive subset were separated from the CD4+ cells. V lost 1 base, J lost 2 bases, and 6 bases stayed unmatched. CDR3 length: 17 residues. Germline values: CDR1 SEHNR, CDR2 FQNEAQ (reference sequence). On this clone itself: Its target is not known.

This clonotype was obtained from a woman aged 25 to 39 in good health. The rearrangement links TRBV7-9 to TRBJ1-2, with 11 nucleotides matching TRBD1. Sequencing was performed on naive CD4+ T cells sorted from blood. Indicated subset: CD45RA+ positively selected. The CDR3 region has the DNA TGTGCCAGCAGCTTAGGGACAGGGGGCGCGGGGAACTATGGCTACACCTTC. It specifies CASSLGTGGAGNYGYTF.